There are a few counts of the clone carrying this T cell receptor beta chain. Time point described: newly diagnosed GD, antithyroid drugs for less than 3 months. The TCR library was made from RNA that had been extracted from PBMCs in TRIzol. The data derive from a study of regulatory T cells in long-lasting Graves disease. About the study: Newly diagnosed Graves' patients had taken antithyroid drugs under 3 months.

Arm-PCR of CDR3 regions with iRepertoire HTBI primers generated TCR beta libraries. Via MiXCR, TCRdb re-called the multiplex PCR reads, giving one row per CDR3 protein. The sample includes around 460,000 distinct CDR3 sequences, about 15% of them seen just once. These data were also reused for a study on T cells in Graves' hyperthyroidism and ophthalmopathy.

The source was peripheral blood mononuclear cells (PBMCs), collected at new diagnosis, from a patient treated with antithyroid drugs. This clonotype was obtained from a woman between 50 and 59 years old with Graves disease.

The CDR3 reads CASSQNRDGYTF. DNA for the CDR3: TGTGCCAGCAGCCAGAACAGGGACGGCTACACCTTC. The chain combines TRBV7-9 with TRBJ1-2, with a tentative D call TRBD1 (6 bases). Trimming shortened V by 5 bases and J by 8 bases, and 12 bases separated the two germline ends. The CDR3 length is 12 residues. From germline, CDR1 is SEHNR and CDR2 FQNEAQ (reference sequence).